These 15 T cell receptor beta chains came from one sample sequenced in a study of human T cells and chemical hapten exposure. Using its own MiXCR run on the RACE reads, TCRdb lists one record per CDR3 protein. This sample has 39,000 or so distinct CDR3 sequences, with approximately 3.6% found just once. Time point indicated: patch test 1, 2 weeks after DPC sensitization. Documented treatment: therapeutic diphenylcyclopropenone sensitization with weekly scalp DPC. Unfractionated whole blood served as the source for total RNA extraction. The starting material was whole blood, obtained in connection with sensitization to the hapten diphenylcyclopropenone (DPC). The origin of the receptors is a man aged 45 to 65 with alopecia areata. Some clones in this sample may be carry-over from other donors' samples.

CDR3 in DNA: TGCAGTGCTCGTTGGAGGAAGGGCACAGATACGCAGTATTTT. It encodes CSARWRKGTDTQYF. The chain joins TRBV20-1 to TRBJ2-3; possibly TRBD2 for D (5 bases). Trimming left V 5 bases short and J 1 base short, with 13 bases between. The CDR3 is 14 residues long. Per the germline V gene, CDR1 is DFQATT and CDR2 is SNEGSKA (reference sequence).

This clonotype appeared many times. The gene calls are TRBV10-2 and TRBJ1-5; 9 bases align to TRBD1. Per the germline V gene, CDR1 is WSHSY and CDR2 is SAAADI. The CDR3 covers 17 residues. Unmatched junction bases numbered 8, after V lost 5 bases and J lost 0 bases. The CDR3 bases are TGCGCCAGCAGTTATACAGGGGGCCCGGATAGCAATCAGCCCCAGCATTTT. It yields the protein CASSYTGGPDSNQPQHF.

This clonotype has a count of ten or more. The genes are TRBV20-1 and TRBJ2-1; 10 bases are shared with TRBD2. Trimming took 2 bases from V and 3 from J; bases not matched to a gene: 1. CDR1 DFQATT and CDR2 SNEGSKA come from the germline V gene (reference sequence). CDR3 length: 14 amino acids. Here the CDR3 reads CSARPSGSYNEQFF. In DNA form, the CDR3 reads TGCAGTGCTAGACCTAGCGGGAGCTACAATGAGCAGTTCTTC.

This clonotype came up many times. The gene calls are TRBV28 and TRBJ2-3; D may correspond to TRBD1 or TRBD2 (7 bases each). The CDR3 spans 15 residues. The V and J ends lost 5 bases and 2 bases respectively, with 14 bases between them. Per germline, CDR1 MDHEN and CDR2 SYDVKM. The CDR3 nucleotides read TGTGCCAGCAGTCGGGGGGACAGCACCACAGATACGCAGTATTTT. Its protein product is CASSRGDSTTDTQYF. The full variable domain, rest sourced from reference TRBV28 and TRBJ2-3, is DVKVTQSSRYLVKRTGEKVFLECVQDMDHENMFWYRQDPGLGLRLIYFSYDVKMKEKGDIPEGYSVSREKKERFSLILESASTNQTSMYLCASSRGDSTTDTQYFGPGTRLTVL.

There are many counts of this clonotype. J is TRBJ2-1 and V is TRBV7-9, with 10 bases fitting TRBD2. CDR3 size: 16 residues. Trimming at V came to 4 bases and at J to 4 bases, leaving 7 bases not matched to a gene. The germline V gene has CDR1 SEHNR and CDR2 FQNEAQ (reference sequence). Written as DNA, the CDR3 is TGTGCCAGCAGCTCTCCCACTAGCGGGGCTTACAATGAGCAGTTCTTC. Translating gives CASSSPTSGAYNEQFF.

This chain links TRBV28 with TRBJ2-5; tentatively, D is TRBD2 (5 bases). V lost 6 bases and J 1 base, leaving 15 bases between the germline ends. The CDR3 loop spans 15 amino acids. CDR1 is MDHEN and CDR2 is SYDVKM in the germline V gene. The CDR3 is CASRPGRGIQETQYF. The CDR3 coding sequence is TGTGCCAGCAGACCCGGACGAGGGATCCAAGAGACCCAGTACTTC.

This clonotype was seen many times. The rearrangement joins TRBV4-1 to TRBJ2-1; 8 bases map to TRBD2. Per the germline V gene, CDR1 is MGHRA and CDR2 is YSYEKL. J lost 5 bases, V lost 0 bases, and 6 bases had no gene match. The CDR3 extends over 16 amino acids. CDR3 in amino acids: CASSQDRTGRDNEQFF. CDR3 nucleotide sequence: TGCGCCAGCAGCCAAGATAGGACCGGGAGGGACAATGAGCAGTTCTTC.

This clonotype was counted many times. The genes are TRBV5-1 and TRBJ2-5; D call uncertain. This CDR3 has 13 amino acids. Trimming pared 4 bases from V and 5 bases from J, leaving 12 bases between. CDR1 is SGHRS, CDR2 YFSETQ, per germline. CDR3 nucleotides: TGCGCCAGCAGCCCAACAGCAACGGAGACCCAGTACTTC. Its translation is CASSPTATETQYF.

J is TRBJ1-5 and V is TRBV12-5; weak D call: TRBD1 (6 bases). CDR3 length: 13 amino acids. Germline assignment: CDR1 LGHNT and CDR2 FRNRAP. V was pared by 9 bases and J by 2 bases, with 11 bases between. The CDR3 DNA follows: TGTGCTAGCCGACAGGCGGGCAATCAGCCCCAGCATTTT. It yields the protein CASRQAGNQPQHF. Full variable domain (rest looked up from reference TRBV12-5 and TRBJ1-5): DARVTQTPRHKVTEMGQEVTMRCQPILGHNTVFWYRQTMMQGLELLAYFRNRAPLDDSGMPKDRFSAEMPDATLATLKIQPSEPRDSAVYFCASRQAGNQPQHFGDGTRLSIL.

In nucleotides, the CDR3 is TGTGCCAGCAGCTACGGACAGGGGGCAGATACGCAGTATTTT. As protein: CASSYGQGADTQYF. This rearrangement joins TRBV7-8 to TRBJ2-3; 10 nucleotides match TRBD1. There are 14 residues in the CDR3. The ends lost 4 bases at V and 4 bases at J; junction bases unmatched: 2. Per germline, CDR1 SGHVS and CDR2 FQNEAQ.

In its sample, this clonotype was seen a few times. The chain is built from TRBV6-6 and TRBJ2-3; D remains unclear. The CDR3 extends over 15 amino acids. CDR1 and CDR2 from the germline V gene are MNHNY and SVGAGI (reference sequence). Trimming took 2 bases from V and 2 from J, leaving 11 bases between them. As DNA, the CDR3 is TGTGCCAGCAGTTACACCCACTCCACCACAGATACGCAGTATTTT. It is translated as CASSYTHSTTDTQYF.

This clonotype was detected ten times or more. CDR3 nucleotides: TGTGCCAGCCAAGTGAACACTGAAGCTTTCTTT. It translates to CASQVNTEAFF. The V gene is TRBV12-3 or TRBV12-4, the J gene TRBJ1-1; D unresolved. This CDR3 is 11 amino acids long. V was shortened by 8 bases and J by 0 bases, with 4 bases between the two germline ends.

This clonotype has ten or more counts. This chain joins TRBV15 and TRBJ2-3, with 9 bases lining up with TRBD2. The CDR3 spans 16 residues. CDR1 and CDR2 from the germline V gene are LNHNV and YYDKDF (reference sequence). With 3 bases clipped from V and 1 base from J, the junction kept 5 bases outside the gene matches. CDR3 nucleotide sequence: TGTGCCACCAGCAGTGAAGCGGGAGGAGGCACAGATACGCAGTATTTT. Protein product: CATSSEAGGGTDTQYF. The full variable domain, in which reference TRBV15 and TRBJ2-3 provide the parts outside the CDR3, is DAMVIQNPRYQVTQFGKPVTLSCSQTLNHNVMYWYQQKSSQAPKLLFHYYDKDFNNEADTPDNFQSRRPNTSFCFLDIRSPGLGDTAMYLCATSSEAGGGTDTQYFGPGTRLTVL.

In this sample, this clonotype turned up many times. The rearrangement joins TRBV12-3 or TRBV12-4 to TRBJ2-1; the match to TRBD2 covers 8 bases. The ends lost 3 bases at V and 7 bases at J; junction bases unmatched: 8. This CDR3 has 15 amino acids. Written as DNA, the CDR3 is TGTGCCAGCAGTTTCGGAAGCGGGAGTAGAAATGAGCAGTTCTTC. Translation: CASSFGSGSRNEQFF.

The sample holds many counts of this clonotype. The chain joins TRBV12-3 or TRBV12-4 to TRBJ1-3, with no clear D. The CDR3 consists of 15 residues. V lost 3 bases and J 0 bases, leaving 9 bases between the germline ends. CDR3 in DNA: TGTGCCAGCAGTTTCCAGAGCTCCTCTGGAAACACCATATATTTT. Translated, it gives CASSFQSSSGNTIYF.